The sequence of this TCR beta chain was determined in a study of a mutant IDH1 vaccine in newly diagnosed glioma. Study-wide background: Patients arrived already treated with radiotherapy, temozolomide, or both, most having had both.

Some clones are missing from TCRdb's copy, which holds only in-frame ones; the method was immunoSEQ multiplex PCR. The sample includes approximately 54,000 clones, about four fifths seen only once; the top ten take roughly 19%. The time point was: baseline, week 1 (first vaccination visit). Treatment specified: pre-vaccination baseline after standard-of-care therapy. V lost 2 bases, J lost 2 bases, and 4 bases stayed unmatched. The CDR3 is 16 amino acids. In germline, CDR1 is KGHSH, CDR2 LQKENI. This clonotype was sampled from a man aged 18 to 35 with glioma. The sample here was PBMCs, taken from a glioma patient treated with radiotherapy, temozolomide or both. The rearrangement uses TRBV18 and TRBJ2-1, with 9 bases fitting TRBD1. CDR3 bases: TGTGCCAGCTCACCAGGGACAGGGATAGCCTACAATGAGCAGTTCTTC. Its translation: CASSPGTGIAYNEQFF. Full variable domain (outside the CDR3, taken from reference TRBV18 and TRBJ2-1): NAGVMQNPRHLVRRRGQEARLRCSPMKGHSHVYWYRQLPEEGLKFMVYLQKENIIDESGMPKERFSAEFPKEGPSILRIQQVVRGDSAAYFCASSPGTGIAYNEQFFGPGTRLTVL.